This TCR beta chain was recovered during a study of blood T cell repertoires in COVID-19. In the original processing: Reference gene primer amplification yielded estimated nucleated cell counts. Repertoires were generated with immunoSEQ multiplex PCR, while TCRdb's copy carries only in-frame clones and drops some. The V and J calls and clone size are taken from that table; D and trimming were inferred from the DNA. The sample consists of 300,000 to 450,000 clones, roughly 87% of them appearing once. Those enrolled in Seattle joined during active infection and were followed longitudinally afterward. Germline lookup yields CDR1 SGHTA and CDR2 FQGNSA. CDR3 length: 16 residues. The V gene lost 5 bases and the J gene lost 9 bases, with 26 bases spanning the gap.

Input material: peripheral blood. This receptor was obtained from a woman aged 55 to 70 with COVID-19, enrolled during active disease. The chain uses TRBV7-2 and TRBJ2-7; D may be TRBD1 (6 bases). The CDR3 sequence: CASSPGAGQGPSAQYF. CDR3 nucleotides: TGTGCCAGCAGCCCAGGGGCAGGGCAAGGCCCCAGCGCGCAGTACTTC. Based on the CDR3 plus reference TRBV7-2 and TRBJ2-7, the full variable domain is GAGVSQSPSNKVTEKGKDVELRCDPISGHTALYWYRQSLGQGLEFLIYFQGNSAPDKSGLPSDRFSAERTGGSVSTLTIQRTQQEDSAVYLCASSPGAGQGPSAQYFGPGTRLTVT.